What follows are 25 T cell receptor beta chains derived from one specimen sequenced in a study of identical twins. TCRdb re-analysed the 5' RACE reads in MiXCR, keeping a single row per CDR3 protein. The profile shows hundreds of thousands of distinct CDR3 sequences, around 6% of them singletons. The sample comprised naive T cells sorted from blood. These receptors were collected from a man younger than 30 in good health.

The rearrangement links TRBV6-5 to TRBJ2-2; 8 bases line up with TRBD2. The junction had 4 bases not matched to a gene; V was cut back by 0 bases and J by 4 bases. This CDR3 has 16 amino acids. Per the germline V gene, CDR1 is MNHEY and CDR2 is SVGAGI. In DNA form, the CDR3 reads TGTGCCAGCAGTTACTCGAGTAGCGGGGTCACCGGGGAGCTGTTTTTT. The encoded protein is CASSYSSSGVTGELFF.

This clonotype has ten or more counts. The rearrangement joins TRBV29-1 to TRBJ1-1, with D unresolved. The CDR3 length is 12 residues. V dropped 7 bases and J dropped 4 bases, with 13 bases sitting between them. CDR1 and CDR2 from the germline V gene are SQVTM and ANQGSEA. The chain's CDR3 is CSAYDGTTEAFF. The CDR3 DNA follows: TGCAGCGCTTACGACGGAACCACTGAAGCTTTCTTT.

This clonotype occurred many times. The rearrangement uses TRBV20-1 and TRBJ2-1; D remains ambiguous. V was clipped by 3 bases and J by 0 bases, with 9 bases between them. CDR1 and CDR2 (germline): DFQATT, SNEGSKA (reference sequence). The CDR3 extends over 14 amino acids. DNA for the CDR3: TGCAGTGCTAGGCCCCTGAGCTCCTACAATGAGCAGTTCTTC. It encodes CSARPLSSYNEQFF.

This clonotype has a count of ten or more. This CDR3 reads CASSLSFEREGRDGEQFF. CDR3 DNA: TGCGCCAGCAGCTTGTCGTTCGAGCGGGAGGGACGTGATGGTGAGCAGTTCTTC. The gene calls are TRBV5-1 and TRBJ2-1; 10 bases align to TRBD2. Trimming at V came to 1 base and at J to 9 bases, leaving 16 bases not matched to a gene. This CDR3 contains 18 residues. Germline CDR1 and CDR2: SGHRS and YFSETQ.

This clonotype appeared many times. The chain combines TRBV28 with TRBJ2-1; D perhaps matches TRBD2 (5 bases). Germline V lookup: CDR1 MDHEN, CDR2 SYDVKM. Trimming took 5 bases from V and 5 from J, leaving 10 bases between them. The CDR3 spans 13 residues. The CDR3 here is CASSAGQNNEQFF. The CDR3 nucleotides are TGTGCCAGCAGTGCGGGCCAGAACAATGAGCAGTTCTTC.

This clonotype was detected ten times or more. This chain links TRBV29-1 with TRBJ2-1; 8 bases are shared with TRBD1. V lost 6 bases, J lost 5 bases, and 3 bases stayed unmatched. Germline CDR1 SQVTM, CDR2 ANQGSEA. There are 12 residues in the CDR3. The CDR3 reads CSVQGVDNEQFF. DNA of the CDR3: TGCAGCGTACAGGGGGTGGACAATGAGCAGTTCTTC.

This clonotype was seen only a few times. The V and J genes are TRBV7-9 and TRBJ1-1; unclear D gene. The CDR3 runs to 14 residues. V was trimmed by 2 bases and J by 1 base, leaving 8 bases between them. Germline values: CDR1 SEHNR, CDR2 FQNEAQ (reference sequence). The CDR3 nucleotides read TGTGCCAGCAGCTTAAACAAAAAGAACACTGAAGCTTTCTTT. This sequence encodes CASSLNKKNTEAFF.

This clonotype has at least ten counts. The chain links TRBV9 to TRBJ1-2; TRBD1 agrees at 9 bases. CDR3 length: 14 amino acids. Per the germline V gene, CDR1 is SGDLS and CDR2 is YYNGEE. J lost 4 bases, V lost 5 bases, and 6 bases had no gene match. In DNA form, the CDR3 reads TGTGCCAGCAGTGATGACAGGGGGATCTATGGCTACACCTTC. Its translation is CASSDDRGIYGYTF.

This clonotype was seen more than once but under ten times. The CDR3 DNA follows: TGTGCCAGCTCACCTGGATCCAGCCCCTACGAGCAGTACTTC. Translation: CASSPGSSPYEQYF. V is TRBV18 and J is TRBJ2-7; no firm D call. Germline assignment: CDR1 KGHSH and CDR2 LQKENI. This CDR3 has 14 residues. The V end was cut by 3 bases, the J end by 2 bases, with 11 bases between.

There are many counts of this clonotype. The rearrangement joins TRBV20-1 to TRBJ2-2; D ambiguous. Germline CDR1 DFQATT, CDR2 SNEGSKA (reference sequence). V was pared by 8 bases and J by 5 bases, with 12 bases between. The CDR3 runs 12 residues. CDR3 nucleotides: TGCAGTAAGGCACAACAAACCGGGGAGCTGTTTTTT. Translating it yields CSKAQQTGELFF.

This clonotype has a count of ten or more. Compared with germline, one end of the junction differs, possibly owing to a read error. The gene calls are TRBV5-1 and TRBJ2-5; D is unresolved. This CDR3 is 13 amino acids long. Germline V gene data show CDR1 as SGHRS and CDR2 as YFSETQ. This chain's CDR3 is CASSLVGQETQYF. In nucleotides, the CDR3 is TGTGCCAGCAGCTTAGTGGGCCAAGAGACCCAGTACTTC. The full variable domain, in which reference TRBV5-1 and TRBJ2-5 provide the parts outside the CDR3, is KAGVTQTPRYLIKTRGQQVTLSCSPISGHRSVSWYQQTPGQGLQFLFEYFSETQRNKGNFPGRFSGRQFSNSRSEMNVSTLELGDSALYLCASSLVGQETQYFGPGTRLLVL.

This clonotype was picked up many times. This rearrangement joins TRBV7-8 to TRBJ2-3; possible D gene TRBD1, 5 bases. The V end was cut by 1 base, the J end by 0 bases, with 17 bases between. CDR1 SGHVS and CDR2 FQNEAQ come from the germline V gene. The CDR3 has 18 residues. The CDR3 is CASSLGGKTGPSTDTQYF. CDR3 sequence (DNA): TGTGCCAGCAGCTTAGGGGGAAAAACAGGCCCTAGCACAGATACGCAGTATTTT.

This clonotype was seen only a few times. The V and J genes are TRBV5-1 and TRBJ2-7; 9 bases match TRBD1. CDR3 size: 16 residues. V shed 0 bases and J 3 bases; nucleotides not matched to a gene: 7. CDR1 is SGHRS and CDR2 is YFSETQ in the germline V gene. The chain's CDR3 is CASSLGPGQGNYEQYV. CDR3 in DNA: TGCGCCAGCAGCTTGGGTCCGGGACAGGGTAACTACGAGCAGTACGTC.

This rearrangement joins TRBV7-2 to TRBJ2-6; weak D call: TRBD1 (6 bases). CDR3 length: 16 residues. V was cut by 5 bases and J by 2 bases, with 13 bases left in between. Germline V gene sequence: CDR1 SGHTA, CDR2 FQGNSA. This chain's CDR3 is CASSLWWGPGANVLTF. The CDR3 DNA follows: TGTGCCAGCAGCCTCTGGTGGGGGCCTGGGGCCAACGTCCTGACTTTC. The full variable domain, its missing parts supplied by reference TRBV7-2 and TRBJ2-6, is GAGVSQSPSNKVTEKGKDVELRCDPISGHTALYWYRQSLGQGLEFLIYFQGNSAPDKSGLPSDRFSAERTGGSVSTLTIQRTQQEDSAVYLCASSLWWGPGANVLTFGAGSRLTVL.

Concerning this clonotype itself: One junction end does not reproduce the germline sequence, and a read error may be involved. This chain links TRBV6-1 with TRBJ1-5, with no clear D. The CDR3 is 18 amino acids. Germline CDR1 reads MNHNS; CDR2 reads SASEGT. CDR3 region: CASSHIQTIVSGNQPQHF. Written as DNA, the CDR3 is TGTGCCAGCAGCCACATCCAGACTATAGTTTCGGGCAATCAGCCTCAGCATTTT.

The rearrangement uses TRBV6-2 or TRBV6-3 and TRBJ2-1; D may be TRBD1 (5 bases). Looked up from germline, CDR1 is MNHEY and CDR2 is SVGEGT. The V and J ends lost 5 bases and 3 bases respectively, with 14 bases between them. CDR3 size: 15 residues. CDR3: CASSDRRQLYNEQFF. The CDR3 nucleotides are TGTGCCAGCAGTGACCGTCGACAGCTCTACAATGAGCAGTTCTTC.

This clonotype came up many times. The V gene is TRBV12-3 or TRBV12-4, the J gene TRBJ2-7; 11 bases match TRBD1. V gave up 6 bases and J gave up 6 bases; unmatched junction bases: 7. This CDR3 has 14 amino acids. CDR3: CASSPGQGVGEQYF. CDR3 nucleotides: TGTGCCAGCAGCCCGGGACAGGGGGTGGGCGAGCAGTACTTC.

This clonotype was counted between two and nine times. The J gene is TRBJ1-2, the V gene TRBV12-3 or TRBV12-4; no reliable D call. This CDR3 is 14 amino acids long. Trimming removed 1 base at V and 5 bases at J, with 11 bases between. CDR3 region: CASSLGEGWYGYTF. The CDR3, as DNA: TGTGCCAGCAGTTTAGGGGAGGGATGGTATGGCTACACCTTC.

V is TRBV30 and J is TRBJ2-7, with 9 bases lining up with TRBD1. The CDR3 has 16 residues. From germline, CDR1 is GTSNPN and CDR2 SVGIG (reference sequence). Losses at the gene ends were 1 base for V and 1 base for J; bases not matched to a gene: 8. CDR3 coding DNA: TGTGCCTGGAGTGGGGGCCGGGGGACAGGGTCCTACGAGCAGTACGTC. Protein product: CAWSGGRGTGSYEQYV.

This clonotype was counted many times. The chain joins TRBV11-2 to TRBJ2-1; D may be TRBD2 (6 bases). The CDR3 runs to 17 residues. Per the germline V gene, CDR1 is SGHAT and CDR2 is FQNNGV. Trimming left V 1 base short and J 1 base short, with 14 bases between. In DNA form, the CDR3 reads TGTGCCAGCAGCTTAGTGTCGGGAGTCCTTTCCTACAATGAGCAGTTCTTC. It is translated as CASSLVSGVLSYNEQFF.

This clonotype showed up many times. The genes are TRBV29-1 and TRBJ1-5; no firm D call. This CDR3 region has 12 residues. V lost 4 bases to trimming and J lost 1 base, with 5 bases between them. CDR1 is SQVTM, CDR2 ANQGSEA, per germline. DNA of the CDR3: TGCAGCGTTGGAGACAGCAATCAGCCCCAGCATTTT. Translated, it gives CSVGDSNQPQHF.

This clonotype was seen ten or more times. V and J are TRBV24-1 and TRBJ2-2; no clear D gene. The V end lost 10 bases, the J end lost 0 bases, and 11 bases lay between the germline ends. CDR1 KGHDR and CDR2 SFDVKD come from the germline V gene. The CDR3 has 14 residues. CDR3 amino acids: CATATVANTGELFF. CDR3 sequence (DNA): TGTGCCACTGCGACTGTCGCGAACACCGGGGAGCTGTTTTTT.

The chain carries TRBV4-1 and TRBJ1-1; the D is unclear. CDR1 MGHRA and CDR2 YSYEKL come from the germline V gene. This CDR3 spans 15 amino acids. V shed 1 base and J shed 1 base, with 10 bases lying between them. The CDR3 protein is CASSQVGQANTEAFF. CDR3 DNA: TGCGCCAGCAGCCAAGTTGGGCAGGCGAACACTGAAGCTTTCTTT.

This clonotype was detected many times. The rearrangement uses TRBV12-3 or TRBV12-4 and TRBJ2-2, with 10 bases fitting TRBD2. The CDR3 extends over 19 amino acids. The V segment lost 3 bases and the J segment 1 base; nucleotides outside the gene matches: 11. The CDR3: CASSFKREGRWGNTGELFF. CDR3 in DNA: TGTGCCAGCAGTTTCAAGCGGGAGGGCCGGTGGGGGAACACCGGGGAGCTGTTTTTT.

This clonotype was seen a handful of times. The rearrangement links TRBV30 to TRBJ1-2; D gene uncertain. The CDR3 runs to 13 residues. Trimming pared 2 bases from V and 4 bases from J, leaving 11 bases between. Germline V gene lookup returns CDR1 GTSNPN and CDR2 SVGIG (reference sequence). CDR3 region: CAWSISLPYGYTF. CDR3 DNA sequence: TGTGCCTGGAGTATCAGCCTCCCCTATGGCTACACCTTC. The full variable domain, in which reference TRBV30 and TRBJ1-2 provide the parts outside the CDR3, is SQTIHQWPATLVQPVGSPLSLECTVEGTSNPNLYWYRQAAGRGLQLLFYSVGIGQISSEVPQNLSASRPQDRQFILSSKKLLLSDSGFYLCAWSISLPYGYTFGSGTRLTVV.